This TCR beta chain comes out of a study of T cell changes during pregnancy in multiple sclerosis. Clones were read by immunoSEQ multiplex PCR, and TCRdb kept only the in-frame ones, dropping some. Counted here are about 77,000 clones, roughly 90% occurring once; the ten biggest clones make up approximately 2%. This CDR3 has 14 amino acids. Germline values: CDR1 MNHEY, CDR2 SVGAGI. The J segment lost 6 bases and the V segment lost 7 bases, leaving 11 bases of the junction unmatched. Material: peripheral blood, obtained before pregnancy. This receptor was identified in a female donor with multiple sclerosis, enrolled in a pregnancy study. The chain couples TRBV6-5 to TRBJ2-7; TRBD1 aligns across 8 bases. For the CDR3, the DNA is TGTGCCAGCATCCCTAAGACAGGGGTAGGCGAGCAGTACTTC. Translating it yields CASIPKTGVGEQYF.